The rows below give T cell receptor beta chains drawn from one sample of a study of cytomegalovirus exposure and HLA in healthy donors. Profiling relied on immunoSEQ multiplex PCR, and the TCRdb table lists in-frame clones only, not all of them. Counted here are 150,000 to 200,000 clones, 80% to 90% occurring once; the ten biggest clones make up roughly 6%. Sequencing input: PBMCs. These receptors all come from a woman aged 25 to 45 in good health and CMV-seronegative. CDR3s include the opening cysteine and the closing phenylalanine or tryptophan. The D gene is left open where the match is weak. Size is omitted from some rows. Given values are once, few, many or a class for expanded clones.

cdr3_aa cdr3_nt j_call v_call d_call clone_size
CASIQGVGNQPQHF TGTGCCAGTATTCAAGGGGTAGGCAATCAGCCCCAGCATTTT TRBJ1-5 TRBV19 - -
CASSPGQGDEQYF TGTGCCAGCAGCCCGGGACAGGGTGACGAGCAGTACTTC TRBJ2-7 TRBV9 TRBD1 -
CASSPGPLGPYGYTF TGCGCCAGCAGCCCCGGGCCGTTGGGCCCCTATGGCTACACCTTC TRBJ1-2 TRBV4-1 - -
CASSSIPGESETQYF TGCGCCAGCAGCTCGATCCCCGGGGAGTCAGAGACCCAGTACTTC TRBJ2-5 TRBV4-3 - -
CASSLVEGQNSYGYTF TGCGCCAGCAGCTTGGTGGAAGGACAGAATAGCTATGGCTACACCTTC TRBJ1-2 TRBV5-1 - -
CASSPAPSSSYEQYF TGTGCCAGCAGTCCCGCCCCTTCGAGCTCCTACGAGCAGTACTTC TRBJ2-7 TRBV27 - -
CSVEEAGYTDTQYF TGCAGCGTTGAAGAGGCGGGATACACAGATACGCAGTATTTT TRBJ2-3 TRBV29-1 - -
CASRASGSHEQYF TGTGCCAGCAGGGCTAGCGGGAGCCACGAGCAGTACTTC TRBJ2-7 TRBV28 TRBD2 -
CASSPSGTSGTPRYEQYF TGTGCCAGCAGCCCTTCCGGGACTAGCGGGACCCCCCGCTACGAGCAGTACTTC TRBJ2-7 TRBV7-8 TRBD2 -
CASSRPGSYNEQFF TGTGCCAGCAGTAGGCCAGGATCCTACAATGAGCAGTTCTTC TRBJ2-1 TRBV6-5 - -
CASSYKNTEAFF TGTGCCAGCAGCTACAAGAACACTGAAGCTTTCTTT TRBJ1-1 TRBV7-9 - few